Shown below are 24 T cell receptor beta chains from a single sample sequenced in a study of shared clonotypes between healthy human individuals. Clones were sequenced by immunoSEQ multiplex PCR, and TCRdb holds only the in-frame ones, with some missing. The sample includes approximately 1,500,000 clones, roughly 97% of them seen just once. The sequencing sample was made of naive CD4+ T cells sorted from blood. This sample's subset: CD45RA+ positively selected. These receptors were collected from a man in his thirties or forties in good health.

The chain employs TRBV6-6 and TRBJ2-7; D not resolved. CDR1 is MNHNY and CDR2 is SVGAGI in the germline V gene (reference sequence). The CDR3 is made up of 12 amino acids. Trimming removed 7 bases from V and 3 bases from J, with 10 bases in between. The CDR3 sequence is CASNSKNYEQYF. Here the CDR3 DNA reads TGTGCCAGCAATAGCAAGAACTACGAGCAGTACTTC.

The genes are TRBV29-1 and TRBJ2-1; D call uncertain. V lost 4 bases and J 9 bases, leaving 19 bases between the germline ends. Germline loops: CDR1 SQVTM, CDR2 ANQGSEA. This CDR3 region has 14 residues. The CDR3 is CSVAPGLQMGEQFF. The CDR3 DNA sequence: TGCAGCGTTGCCCCGGGTCTACAAATGGGTGAGCAGTTCTTC.

The gene calls are TRBV5-1 and TRBJ2-1; D is possibly TRBD1 or TRBD2 (5 bases each). Looked up from germline, CDR1 is SGHRS and CDR2 is YFSETQ. V was trimmed by 6 bases and J by 2 bases, leaving 15 bases between them. The CDR3 sequence is 15 residues long. CDR3 sequence (DNA): TGCGCCAGCATCGAGGGTAGGGGAGCCTACAATGAGCAGTTCTTC. This encodes CASIEGRGAYNEQFF.

This chain links TRBV28 with TRBJ2-7; D ambiguous. V lost 10 bases to trimming and J lost 2 bases, with 12 bases between them. Germline V gene lookup returns CDR1 MDHEN and CDR2 SYDVKM. This CDR3 contains 12 residues. The CDR3 spells CATLATAYEQYF. CDR3 sequence (DNA): TGTGCCACCTTAGCAACAGCCTACGAGCAGTACTTC.

This chain links TRBV11-2 with TRBJ2-7, with a weak D call TRBD1 (7 bases). V was trimmed by 5 bases and J by 3 bases, leaving 17 bases between them. The CDR3 totals 15 residues. Germline V gene sequence: CDR1 SGHAT, CDR2 FQNNGV. CDR3 loop: CASSHPRGAYYEQYF. For the CDR3, the DNA is TGTGCCAGCAGCCACCCCAGGGGGGCCTACTACGAGCAGTACTTC.

The gene calls are TRBV7-3 and TRBJ2-7; tentatively, D is TRBD2 (6 bases). Germline-derived CDR1 and CDR2 are SGHTA and FQGTGA. V shed 4 bases and J shed 0 bases, with 22 bases lying between them. This CDR3 is built from 18 residues. This CDR3 reads CASSSLPSGRGRSYEQYF. CDR3 bases: TGTGCCAGCAGCTCCCTCCCCTCTGGGCGGGGACGCTCCTACGAGCAGTACTTC.

The chain employs TRBV18 and TRBJ2-5; 9 positions match TRBD1. Germline CDR1 and CDR2: KGHSH and LQKENI. The J segment lost 8 bases and the V segment lost 6 bases, leaving 4 bases of the junction unmatched. This CDR3 spans 12 amino acids. The CDR3 loop is CASSSDRGTQYF. CDR3 nucleotides: TGTGCCAGCTCGTCGGACAGGGGAACCCAGTACTTC.

The chain employs TRBV13 and TRBJ1-1, with 11 bases identical to TRBD1. This CDR3 is 17 amino acids long. J was trimmed by 4 bases and V by 3 bases; bases with no gene match: 10. Germline CDR1 and CDR2: PRHDT and FYEKMQ (reference sequence). The CDR3 DNA reads as TGTGCCAGCAGCTTCCGGACAGGGGGCGACACGACCACTGAAGCTTTCTTT. This codes for CASSFRTGGDTTTEAFF.

This chain connects TRBV7-8 to TRBJ2-2, with 9 nucleotides matching TRBD2. The CDR3 runs to 15 residues. Germline V CDR1 and CDR2: SGHVS, FQNEAQ. Germline trimming cut 3 bases from V and 6 bases from J; bases unmatched to any gene: 5. CDR3 DNA: TGTGCCAGCAGCTTTAGCGGGGGTATCCCCGGGGAGCTGTTTTTT. As protein: CASSFSGGIPGELFF.

The chain is built from TRBV9 and TRBJ2-7, with D possibly being TRBD1 (5 bases). Trimming took off 5 bases at V and 3 bases at J, with 15 bases between the two ends. Per the germline V gene, CDR1 is SGDLS and CDR2 is YYNGEE. The CDR3 runs to 14 residues. As DNA, the CDR3 is TGTGCCAGCAGTCGGGCAGGGTCATTCTACGAGCAGTACTTC. Its translation: CASSRAGSFYEQYF.

The CDR3 region has the DNA TGTGCCAGCAGTTCCCCCGGTAGGAGCTCCTACGAGCAGTACTTC. This translates into CASSSPGRSSYEQYF. The chain is built from TRBV27 and TRBJ2-7; D not certain. V was shortened by 4 bases and J by 0 bases, with 13 bases between the two germline ends. Germline V gene lookup returns CDR1 MNHEY and CDR2 SMNVEV (reference sequence). This CDR3 comprises 15 residues.

The V gene is TRBV28, the J gene TRBJ1-2; D ambiguous. CDR1 is MDHEN and CDR2 is SYDVKM in the germline V gene. The germline V and J ends were trimmed by 1 base and 3 bases, with 12 bases remaining between them. The CDR3 runs 15 residues. CDR3 sequence reads: CASSLSSAIYYGYTF. The CDR3 coding sequence is TGTGCCAGCAGTTTATCCTCGGCAATATACTATGGCTACACCTTC.

The V call is TRBV2, the J call TRBJ2-1, with TRBD2 matching over 7 bases. In germline, CDR1 is SNHLY, CDR2 FYNNEI. There are 16 residues in the CDR3. J gave up 4 bases and V 1 base, and 7 bases lay outside the gene matches. In nucleotides, the CDR3 is TGTGCCAGCAGTGAAGGGTCAGCGGGACCGTACAATGAGCAGTTCTTC. Its protein product is CASSEGSAGPYNEQFF.

The chain uses TRBV7-3 and TRBJ2-7; possible D gene TRBD2, 6 bases. The germline CDR1 and CDR2 sequences are SGHTA and FQGTGA. The CDR3 consists of 16 residues. Trimming removed 2 bases from V and 5 bases from J, with 19 bases in between. In DNA form, the CDR3 reads TGTGCCAGCAGCTTACGGGGCGGGTCGGGAGCCAACGAGCAGTACTTC. It codes for CASSLRGGSGANEQYF.

J is TRBJ2-2 and V is TRBV23-1; TRBD1 might be the D (5 bases). TRBV23-1 is an open reading frame whose function is uncertain. Trimming took off 8 bases at V and 6 bases at J, with 19 bases between the two ends. The CDR3 is made up of 15 amino acids. The CDR3 DNA is TGCGCCAGCCGAACATTCAGGGAAACCCCCGGGGAGCTGTTTTTT. As protein: CASRTFRETPGELFF.

This chain uses TRBV5-1 with TRBJ1-1; 9 bases are shared with TRBD1. J lost 1 base, V lost 4 bases, and 5 bases had no gene match. This CDR3 has 15 residues. The germline V gene encodes CDR1 SGHRS and CDR2 YFSETQ. CDR3 region: CASSVTGGTNTEAFF. In nucleotides, the CDR3 is TGCGCCAGCAGCGTAACAGGGGGCACGAACACTGAAGCTTTCTTT.

The chain combines TRBV2 with TRBJ2-7, with D tentatively TRBD1 or TRBD2 (5 bases each). This CDR3 is 15 amino acids long. CDR1 and CDR2 from the germline V gene are SNHLY and FYNNEI. Between the trimmed V and J ends, which lost 6 bases and 4 bases, there was a span of 19 bases. CDR3 bases: TGTGCCAGCAGGGTTCTTCGGGGCCAGAGGTACGAGCAGTACTTC. This codes for CASRVLRGQRYEQYF.

A remark on this clone: Other DNA sequences from this sample encode an identical CDR3 as well. The chain links TRBV28 to TRBJ2-7; tentative D call: TRBD1 (6 bases). CDR3 length equals 13 residues. Germline V gene lookup returns CDR1 MDHEN and CDR2 SYDVKM. Trimming left V 2 bases short and J 5 bases short, with 10 bases between. The DNA for the CDR3 is TGTGCCAGCAGTTTAGGGACACCCAACGAGCAGTACTTC. Its translation is CASSLGTPNEQYF. The variable domain in full, with the rest retrieved from reference TRBV28 and TRBJ2-7, is DVKVTQSSRYLVKRTGEKVFLECVQDMDHENMFWYRQDPGLGLRLIYFSYDVKMKEKGDIPEGYSVSREKKERFSLILESASTNQTSMYLCASSLGTPNEQYFGPGTRLTVT.

This sequence joins TRBV11-2 and TRBJ1-5; unclear D gene. Germline assignment: CDR1 SGHAT and CDR2 FQNNGV. V dropped 0 bases and J dropped 0 bases, with 9 bases sitting between them. This CDR3 has 16 residues. This CDR3 is CASSLDFGYSNQPQHF. In nucleotides, the CDR3 is TGTGCCAGCAGCTTAGATTTTGGCTATAGCAATCAGCCCCAGCATTTT.

The rearrangement joins TRBV11-2 to TRBJ2-3; 11 positions agree with TRBD2. V was pared by 5 bases and J by 3 bases, with 10 bases of the junction left unmatched. The CDR3 loop spans 17 amino acids. Germline-derived CDR1 and CDR2 are SGHAT and FQNNGV. The CDR3 DNA reads TGTGCCAGCAGCATCAAAACTAGCGGGAGACCGACAGATACGCAGTATTTT. This encodes CASSIKTSGRPTDTQYF.

This chain connects TRBV29-1 to TRBJ2-1; 9 bases are a match to TRBD1. From germline, CDR1 is SQVTM and CDR2 ANQGSEA. The CDR3 contains 14 residues. Trimming took 7 bases from V and 4 from J; bases not matched to a gene: 8. CDR3: CSGLPDRGYNEQFF. As DNA, the CDR3 is TGCAGCGGGCTCCCGGACAGGGGATACAATGAGCAGTTCTTC.

This sequence joins TRBV7-6 and TRBJ2-7, with D possibly TRBD1 on 6 matching bases. The germline CDR1 and CDR2 sequences are SGHVS and FNYEAQ. This CDR3 is 16 amino acids long. Trimming pared 1 base from V and 5 bases from J, leaving 18 bases between. The CDR3 loop reads CASSLVGSGTFHEQYF. CDR3 sequence (DNA): TGTGCCAGCAGCTTAGTTGGATCCGGGACATTCCACGAGCAGTACTTC.

The V and J genes are TRBV6-5 and TRBJ2-7, with D perhaps matching TRBD1 (5 bases). The length of the CDR3 is 16 residues. CDR1 and CDR2 (germline): MNHEY, SVGAGI. The V end lost 4 bases, the J end lost 0 bases, and 16 bases lay between the germline ends. CDR3 DNA: TGTGCCAGCAGTTCCATAAGACAGCCCAGCTCCTACGAGCAGTACTTC. Translated: CASSSIRQPSSYEQYF.

This chain joins TRBV11-3 and TRBJ2-2; TRBD2 aligns across 15 bases. The J segment lost 6 bases and the V segment lost 1 base, leaving 6 bases of the junction unmatched. This CDR3 has 18 residues. Germline loops: CDR1 SGHNT, CDR2 YENEEA. CDR3 sequence (DNA): TGTGCCAGCAGCTTAGGGGGACTAGCGGGAGGCTTGTCCGGGGAGCTGTTTTTT. Residues: CASSLGGLAGGLSGELFF.